The clone carrying this T cell receptor (beta chain) was counted at least ten times. This entry belongs to a study of spatial heterogeneity in lung cancer. Time point here: sample taken at primary tumor resection. The donor population consisted of some 72 patients with untreated, early-stage non-small cell lung cancer. The sequenced material consisted of unsorted whole RNA from tumor, nontumor lung or frozen PBMC. This CDR3 contains 17 residues. V was clipped by 7 bases and J by 0 bases, with 22 bases between them. The germline CDR1 and CDR2 sequences are SGHRS and YFSETQ. Each TCR cDNA molecule bore a unique molecular identifier. Via MiXCR, TCRdb re-called the 5' RACE reads, giving one row per CDR3 protein. The table includes 20,000 to 25,000 distinct CDR3 sequences, roughly 4.5% detected once.

This material consisted of PBMCs, taken at surgery. V is TRBV5-1 and J is TRBJ1-1, with D uncertain. This receptor was taken from a male donor with early-stage non-small cell lung cancer. The CDR3 here is CASRNSDGFFMNTEAFF. CDR3 DNA sequence: TGCGCCAGCCGTAATTCGGACGGCTTCTTCATGAACACTGAAGCTTTCTTT.